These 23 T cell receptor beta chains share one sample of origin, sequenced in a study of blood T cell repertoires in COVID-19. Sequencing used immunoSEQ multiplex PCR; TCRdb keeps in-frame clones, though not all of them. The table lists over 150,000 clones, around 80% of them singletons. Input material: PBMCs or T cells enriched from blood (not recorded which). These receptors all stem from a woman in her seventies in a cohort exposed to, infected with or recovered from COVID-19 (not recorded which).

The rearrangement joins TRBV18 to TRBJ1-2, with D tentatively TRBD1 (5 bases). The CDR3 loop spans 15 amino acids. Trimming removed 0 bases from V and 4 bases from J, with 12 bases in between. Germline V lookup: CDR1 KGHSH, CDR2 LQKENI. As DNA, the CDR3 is TGTGCCAGCTCACCACCGAAAGGGGTTCCCTATGGCTACACCTTC. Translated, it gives CASSPPKGVPYGYTF.

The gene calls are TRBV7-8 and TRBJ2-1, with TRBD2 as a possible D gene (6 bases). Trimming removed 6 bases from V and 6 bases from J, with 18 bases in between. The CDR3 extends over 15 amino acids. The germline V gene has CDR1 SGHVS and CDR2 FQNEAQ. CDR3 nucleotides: TGTGCCAGCAGGTACGCTACCGGGACTTCCAATGAGCAGTTCTTC. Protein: CASRYATGTSNEQFF.

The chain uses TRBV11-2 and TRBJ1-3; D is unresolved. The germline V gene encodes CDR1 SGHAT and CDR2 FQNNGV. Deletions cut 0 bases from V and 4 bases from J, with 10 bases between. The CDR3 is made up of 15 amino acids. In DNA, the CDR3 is TGTGCCAGCAGCTTAGATCCCCCCCCGGGAAACACCATATATTTT. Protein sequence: CASSLDPPPGNTIYF.

The CDR3 spells CASSQAPGLPPGEQFF. The CDR3, as DNA: TGTGCCAGCAGTCAGGCTCCGGGACTCCCACCGGGTGAGCAGTTCTTC. The chain couples TRBV7-9 to TRBJ2-1; D perhaps matches TRBD2 (6 bases). V lost 6 bases and J lost 9, with 24 bases in between. The germline CDR1 and CDR2 sequences are SEHNR and FQNEAQ (reference sequence). CDR3 size: 16 residues.

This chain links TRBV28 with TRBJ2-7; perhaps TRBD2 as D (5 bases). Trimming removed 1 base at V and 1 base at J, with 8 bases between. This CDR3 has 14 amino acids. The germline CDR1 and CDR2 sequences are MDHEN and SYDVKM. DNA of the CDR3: TGTGCCAGCAGTTTATTCGGGGATTCCTACGAGCAGTACTTC. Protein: CASSLFGDSYEQYF.

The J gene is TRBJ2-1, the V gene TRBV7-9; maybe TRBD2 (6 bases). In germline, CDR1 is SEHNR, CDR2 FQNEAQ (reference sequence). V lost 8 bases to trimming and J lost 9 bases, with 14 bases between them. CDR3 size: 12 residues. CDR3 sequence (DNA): TGTGCCAGCCACGTTCTGGGGGGTGAGCAGTTCTTC. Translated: CASHVLGGEQFF. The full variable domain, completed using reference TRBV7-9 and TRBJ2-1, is DTGVSQNPRHKITKRGQNVTFRCDPISEHNRLYWYRQTLGQGPEFLTYFQNEAQLEKSRLLSDRFSAERPKGSFSTLEIQRTEQGDSAMYLCASHVLGGEQFFGPGTRLTVL.

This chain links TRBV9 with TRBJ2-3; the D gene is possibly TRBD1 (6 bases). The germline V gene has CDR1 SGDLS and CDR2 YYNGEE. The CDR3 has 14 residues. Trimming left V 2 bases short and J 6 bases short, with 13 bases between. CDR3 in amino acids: CASSVSLQGDTQYF. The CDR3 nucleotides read TGTGCCAGCAGCGTTTCATTACAGGGCGATACGCAGTATTTT.

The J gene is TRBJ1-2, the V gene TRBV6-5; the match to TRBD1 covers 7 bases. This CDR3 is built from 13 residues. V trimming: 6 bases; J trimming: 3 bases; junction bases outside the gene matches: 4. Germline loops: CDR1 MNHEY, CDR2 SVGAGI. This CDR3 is CASSPGQDYGYTF. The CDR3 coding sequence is TGTGCCAGCAGCCCCGGACAGGACTATGGCTACACCTTC.

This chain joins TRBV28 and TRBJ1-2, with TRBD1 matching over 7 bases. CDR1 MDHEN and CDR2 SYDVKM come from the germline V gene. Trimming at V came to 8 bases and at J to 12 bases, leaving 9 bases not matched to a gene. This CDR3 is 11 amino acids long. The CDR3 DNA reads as TGTGCCAGCGGGCGGACAGGAGAGGACACCTTC. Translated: CASGRTGEDTF.

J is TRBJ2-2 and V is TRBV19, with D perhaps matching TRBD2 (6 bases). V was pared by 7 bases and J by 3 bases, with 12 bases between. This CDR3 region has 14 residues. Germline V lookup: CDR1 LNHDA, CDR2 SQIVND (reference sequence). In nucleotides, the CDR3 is TGTGCCAGTAAGGAAGGGAGGCACACCGGGGAGCTGTTTTTT. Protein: CASKEGRHTGELFF.

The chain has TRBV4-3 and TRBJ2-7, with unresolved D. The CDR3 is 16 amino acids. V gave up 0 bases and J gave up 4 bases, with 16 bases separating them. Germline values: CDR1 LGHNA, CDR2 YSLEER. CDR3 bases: TGCGCCAGCAGCCAAGAGCGTCTAGGCGGAAGTTACGAGCAGTACTTC. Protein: CASSQERLGGSYEQYF.

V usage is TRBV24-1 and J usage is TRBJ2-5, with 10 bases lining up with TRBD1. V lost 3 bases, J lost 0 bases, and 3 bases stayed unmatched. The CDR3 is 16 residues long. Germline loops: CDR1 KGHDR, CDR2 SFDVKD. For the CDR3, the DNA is TGTGCCACCAGTGATATCGACAGGGGGCACCAAGAGACCCAGTACTTC. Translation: CATSDIDRGHQETQYF.

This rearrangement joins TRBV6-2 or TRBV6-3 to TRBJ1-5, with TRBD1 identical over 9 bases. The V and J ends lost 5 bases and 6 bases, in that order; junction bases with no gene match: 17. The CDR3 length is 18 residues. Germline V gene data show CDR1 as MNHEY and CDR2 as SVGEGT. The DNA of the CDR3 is TGTGCCAGCAGTCCCGACAGGGGGACAGGTGGAGGCAGTCAGCCCCAGCATTTT. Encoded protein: CASSPDRGTGGGSQPQHF.

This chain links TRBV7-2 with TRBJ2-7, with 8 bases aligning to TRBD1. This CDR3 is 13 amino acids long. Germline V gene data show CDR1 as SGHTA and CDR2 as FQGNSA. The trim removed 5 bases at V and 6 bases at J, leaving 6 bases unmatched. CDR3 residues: CASSQQGQGEQYF. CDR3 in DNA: TGTGCCAGCAGCCAACAAGGACAGGGCGAGCAGTACTTC.

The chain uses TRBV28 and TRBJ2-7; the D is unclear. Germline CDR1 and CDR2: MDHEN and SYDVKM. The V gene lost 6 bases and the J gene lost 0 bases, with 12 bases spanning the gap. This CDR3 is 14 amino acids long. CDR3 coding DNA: TGTGCCAGCAGCGAGTACAGCAGCTCCTACGAGCAGTACTTC. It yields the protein CASSEYSSSYEQYF.

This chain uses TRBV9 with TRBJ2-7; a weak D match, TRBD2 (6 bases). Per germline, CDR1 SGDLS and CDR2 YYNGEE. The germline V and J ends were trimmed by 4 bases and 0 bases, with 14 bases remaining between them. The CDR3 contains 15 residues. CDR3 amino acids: CASSPRDLSSYEQYF. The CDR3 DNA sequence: TGTGCCAGCAGCCCACGGGACTTGAGCTCCTACGAGCAGTACTTC.

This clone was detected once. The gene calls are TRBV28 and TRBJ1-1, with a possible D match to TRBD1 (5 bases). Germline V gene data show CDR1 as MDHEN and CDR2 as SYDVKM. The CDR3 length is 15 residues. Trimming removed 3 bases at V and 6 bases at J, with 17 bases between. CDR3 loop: CASSLGGEGRAEAFF. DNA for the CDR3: TGTGCCAGCAGTTTGGGGGGGGAAGGACGGGCTGAAGCTTTCTTT.

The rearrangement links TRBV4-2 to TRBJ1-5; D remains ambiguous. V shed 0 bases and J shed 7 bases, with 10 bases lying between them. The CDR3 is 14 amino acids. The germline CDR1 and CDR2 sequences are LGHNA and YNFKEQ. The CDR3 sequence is CASSQEGTGQPQHF. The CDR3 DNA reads TGTGCCAGCAGCCAAGAGGGAACGGGGCAGCCCCAGCATTTT.

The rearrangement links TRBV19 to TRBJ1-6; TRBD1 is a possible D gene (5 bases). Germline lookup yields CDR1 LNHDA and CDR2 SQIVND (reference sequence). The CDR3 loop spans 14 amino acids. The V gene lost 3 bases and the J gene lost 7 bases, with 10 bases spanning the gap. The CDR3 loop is CASSIGAGNSPLHF. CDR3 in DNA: TGTGCCAGTAGTATTGGGGCAGGGAATTCACCCCTCCACTTT.

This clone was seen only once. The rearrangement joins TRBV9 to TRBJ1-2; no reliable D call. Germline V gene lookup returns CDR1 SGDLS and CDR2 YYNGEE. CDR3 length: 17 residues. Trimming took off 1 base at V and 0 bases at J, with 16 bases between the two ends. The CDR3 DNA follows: TGTGCCAGCAGCGTATCTGCGGGCAGGACGACTAACTATGGCTACACCTTC. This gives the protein CASSVSAGRTTNYGYTF.

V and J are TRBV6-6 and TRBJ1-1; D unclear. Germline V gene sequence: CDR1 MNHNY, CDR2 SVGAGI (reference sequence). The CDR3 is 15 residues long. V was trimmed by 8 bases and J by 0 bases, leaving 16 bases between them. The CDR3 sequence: CASCLNRALNTEAFF. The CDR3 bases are TGTGCCAGCTGCCTCAATAGAGCTTTGAACACTGAAGCTTTCTTT.

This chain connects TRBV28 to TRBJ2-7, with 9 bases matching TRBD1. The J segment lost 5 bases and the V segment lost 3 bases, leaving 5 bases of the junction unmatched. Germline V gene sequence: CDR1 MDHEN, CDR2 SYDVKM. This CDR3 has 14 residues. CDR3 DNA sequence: TGTGCCAGCAGTTTTGACAGGGGGAACCACGAGCAGTACTTC. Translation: CASSFDRGNHEQYF.

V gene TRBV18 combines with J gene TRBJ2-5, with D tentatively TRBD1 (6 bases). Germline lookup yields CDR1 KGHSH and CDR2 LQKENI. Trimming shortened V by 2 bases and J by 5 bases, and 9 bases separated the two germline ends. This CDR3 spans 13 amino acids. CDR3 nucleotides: TGTGCCAGCTCACCAAGGGGGACCGAGACCCAGTACTTC. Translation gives CASSPRGTETQYF.